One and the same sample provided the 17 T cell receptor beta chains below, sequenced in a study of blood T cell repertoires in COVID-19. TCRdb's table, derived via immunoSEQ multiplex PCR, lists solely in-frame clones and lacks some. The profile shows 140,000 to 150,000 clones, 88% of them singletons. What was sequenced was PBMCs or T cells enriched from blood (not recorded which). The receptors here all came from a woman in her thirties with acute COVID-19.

CDR3 protein: CAISESSGNKYEQYF. The CDR3 DNA reads as TGTGCCATCAGTGAGTCATCAGGGAATAAATACGAGCAGTACTTC. This sequence joins TRBV10-3 and TRBJ2-7; D is perhaps TRBD1 (5 bases). V was trimmed by 0 bases and J by 4 bases, leaving 13 bases between them. Germline V gene sequence: CDR1 ENHRY, CDR2 SYGVKD. The CDR3 sequence is 15 residues long.

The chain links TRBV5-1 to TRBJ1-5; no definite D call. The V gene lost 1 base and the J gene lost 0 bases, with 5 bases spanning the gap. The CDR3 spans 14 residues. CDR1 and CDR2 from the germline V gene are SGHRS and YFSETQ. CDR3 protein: CASSLTPSNQPQHF. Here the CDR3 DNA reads TGCGCCAGCAGCTTGACACCTAGCAATCAGCCCCAGCATTTT.

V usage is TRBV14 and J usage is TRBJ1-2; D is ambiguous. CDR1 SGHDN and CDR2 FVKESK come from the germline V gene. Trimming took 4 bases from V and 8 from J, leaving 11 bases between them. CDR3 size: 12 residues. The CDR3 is CASSRPLGGYTF. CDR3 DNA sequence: TGTGCCAGCAGCCGACCTCTCGGGGGCTACACCTTC.

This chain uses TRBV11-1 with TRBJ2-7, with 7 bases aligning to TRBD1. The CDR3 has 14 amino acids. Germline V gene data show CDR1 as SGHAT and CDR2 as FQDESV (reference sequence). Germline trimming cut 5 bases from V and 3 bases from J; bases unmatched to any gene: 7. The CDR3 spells CASSQTGNRYEQYF. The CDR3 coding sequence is TGTGCCAGCAGCCAGACAGGGAATCGCTACGAGCAGTACTTC.

The CDR3 loop reads CASRGQGREKLFF. CDR3 DNA sequence: TGTGCCAGCAGGGGACAGGGACGTGAAAAACTGTTTTTT. The V and J genes are TRBV6-5 and TRBJ1-4; 9 positions match TRBD1. Germline CDR1 is MNHEY and CDR2 is SVGAGI. V was pared by 6 bases and J by 7 bases, with 3 bases of the junction left unmatched. The CDR3 contains 13 residues.

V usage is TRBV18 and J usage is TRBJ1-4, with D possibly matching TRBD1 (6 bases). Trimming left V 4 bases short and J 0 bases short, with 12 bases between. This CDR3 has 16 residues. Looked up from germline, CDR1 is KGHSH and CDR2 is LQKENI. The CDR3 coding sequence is TGTGCCAGCTCACTCGGACAGCTAGCAACTAATGAAAAACTGTTTTTT. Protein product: CASSLGQLATNEKLFF.

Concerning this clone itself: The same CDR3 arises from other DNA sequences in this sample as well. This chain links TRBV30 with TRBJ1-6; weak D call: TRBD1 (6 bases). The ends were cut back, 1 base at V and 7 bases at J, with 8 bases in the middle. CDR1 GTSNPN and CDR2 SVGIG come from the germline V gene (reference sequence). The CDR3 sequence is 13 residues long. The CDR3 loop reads CAWSGQGNSPLHF. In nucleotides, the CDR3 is TGTGCCTGGAGTGGGCAGGGGAATTCACCCCTCCACTTT.

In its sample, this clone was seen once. The CDR3 loop is CASSTDRVETQYF. CDR3 sequence (DNA): TGTGCCAGCAGCACGGACAGGGTTGAGACCCAGTACTTC. The chain recombines TRBV11-2 with TRBJ2-5, with 8 bases aligning to TRBD1. V lost 5 bases and J lost 5; bases outside the gene matches: 4. The CDR3 sequence is 13 residues long. The germline gives CDR1 SGHAT, CDR2 FQNNGV. Combining the CDR3 with reference TRBV11-2 and TRBJ2-5 gives the whole variable domain EAGVAQSPRYKIIEKRQSVAFWCNPISGHATLYWYQQILGQGPKLLIQFQNNGVVDDSQLPKDRFSAERLKGVDSTLKIQPAKLEDSAVYLCASSTDRVETQYFGPGTRLLVL.

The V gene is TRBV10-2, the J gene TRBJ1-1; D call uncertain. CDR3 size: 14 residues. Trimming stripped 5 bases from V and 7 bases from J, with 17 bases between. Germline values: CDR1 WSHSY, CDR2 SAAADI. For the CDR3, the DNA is TGCGCCAGCAGTCCGACGGCGGTGGTGGGTGAAGCTTTCTTT. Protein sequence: CASSPTAVVGEAFF.

The CDR3 spells CASSWGLPATEAFF. DNA of the CDR3: TGTGCCAGCAGTTGGGGGCTCCCCGCTACTGAAGCTTTCTTT. V usage is TRBV6-2 or TRBV6-3 and J usage is TRBJ1-1, with D tentatively TRBD1 (6 bases). The ends were cut back, 4 bases at V and 5 bases at J, with 14 bases in the middle. Germline lookup yields CDR1 MNHEY and CDR2 SVGEGT. CDR3 size: 14 residues.

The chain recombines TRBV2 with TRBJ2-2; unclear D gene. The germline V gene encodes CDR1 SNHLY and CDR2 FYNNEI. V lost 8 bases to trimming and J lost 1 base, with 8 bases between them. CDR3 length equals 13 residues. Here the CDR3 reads CASRWLNTGELFF. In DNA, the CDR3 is TGTGCCAGCCGTTGGCTGAACACCGGGGAGCTGTTTTTT.

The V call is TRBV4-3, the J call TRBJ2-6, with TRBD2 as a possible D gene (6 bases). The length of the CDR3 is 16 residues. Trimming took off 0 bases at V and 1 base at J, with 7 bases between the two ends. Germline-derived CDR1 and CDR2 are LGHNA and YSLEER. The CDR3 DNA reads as TGCGCCAGCAGCCAAGAGGGGGGATCTGGGGCCAACGTCCTGACTTTC. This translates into CASSQEGGSGANVLTF.

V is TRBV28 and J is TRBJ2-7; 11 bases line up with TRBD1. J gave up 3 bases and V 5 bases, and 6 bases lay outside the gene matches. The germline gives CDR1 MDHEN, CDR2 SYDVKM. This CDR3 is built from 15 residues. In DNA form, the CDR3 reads TGTGCCAGCAGTGCCGCCGGGACAGGGGGCTACGAGCAGTACTTC. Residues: CASSAAGTGGYEQYF.

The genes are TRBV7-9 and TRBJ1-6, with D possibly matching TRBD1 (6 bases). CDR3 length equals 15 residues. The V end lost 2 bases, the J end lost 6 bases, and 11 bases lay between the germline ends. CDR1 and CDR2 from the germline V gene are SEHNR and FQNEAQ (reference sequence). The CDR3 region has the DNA TGTGCCAGCAGCTTACCACAGGGAGTTAATTCACCCCTCCACTTT. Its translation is CASSLPQGVNSPLHF.

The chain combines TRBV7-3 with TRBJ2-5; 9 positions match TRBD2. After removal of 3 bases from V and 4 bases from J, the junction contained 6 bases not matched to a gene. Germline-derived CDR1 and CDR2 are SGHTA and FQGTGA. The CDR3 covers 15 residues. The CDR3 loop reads CASSFSGSFGETQYF. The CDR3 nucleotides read TGTGCCAGCAGCTTTAGCGGGAGTTTCGGAGAGACCCAGTACTTC. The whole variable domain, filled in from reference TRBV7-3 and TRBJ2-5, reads GAGVSQTPSNKVTEKGKYVELRCDPISGHTALYWYRQSLGQGPEFLIYFQGTGAADDSGLPNDRFFAVRPEGSVSTLKIQRTERGDSAVYLCASSFSGSFGETQYFGPGTRLLVL.

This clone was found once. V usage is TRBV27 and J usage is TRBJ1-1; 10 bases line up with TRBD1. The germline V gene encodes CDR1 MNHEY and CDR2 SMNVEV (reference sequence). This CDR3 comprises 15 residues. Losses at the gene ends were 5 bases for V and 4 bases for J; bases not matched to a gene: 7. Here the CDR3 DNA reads TGTGCCAGCAGTGCCGGGACAGGGGTGAGCACTGAAGCTTTCTTT. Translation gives CASSAGTGVSTEAFF.

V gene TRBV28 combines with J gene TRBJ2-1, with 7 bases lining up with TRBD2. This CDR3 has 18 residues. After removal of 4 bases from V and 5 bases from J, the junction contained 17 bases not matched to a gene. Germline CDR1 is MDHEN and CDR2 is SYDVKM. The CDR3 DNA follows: TGTGCCAGCAGTTCCCCGACCAGACTAGCCCACCGGAACAATGAGCAGTTCTTC. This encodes CASSSPTRLAHRNNEQFF.